The sequence of this TCR beta chain was determined in a study of cytomegalovirus exposure and HLA in healthy donors (TCRdb year 2017). General notes on the study: An earlier analysis of 587 of the donors reported about 300 Gb of sequence data and roughly 120 million unique TCR beta sequences obtained from about 200 million T cells. About 280 gigabases of sequencing data and roughly 90 million unique TCR sequences were included in an early release covering 550 to 800 HLA-typed donors. Of the roughly 400 genotyped donors, 65% to 90% fell in the genetic ancestry cluster associated with self-reported Caucasian donors. The aim of the study was to test whether cataloging public T cell receptors could identify signatures of past pathogen exposure. Using immunosequencing, the study profiled T cell repertoires from 500 to 800 subjects and related those repertoires to cytomegalovirus serostatus. Besides the first cohort of roughly 660 subjects, a separate validation cohort made up of 120 or so different subjects was used. To predict cytomegalovirus infection status, the study combined high-throughput TCR immunosequencing, statistical association of individual TCRs with disease status, and machine learning. A later analysis re-analyzed previously published TCR beta repertoires from roughly 690 donors and added high-resolution HLA genotyping to study TCR occurrence patterns. In the later analysis, no new phenotypic data were used to find candidate immune exposures; instead, reliance was placed on TCR beta sequences and their occurrence across donors. In an earlier analysis of around 540 of the donors, high-throughput TCR beta sequencing was used to judge whether each TCR beta V gene segment behaved as functional or pseudogenic. Donor age, sex, ethnicity and CMV serostatus were compiled alongside the repertoire data. A later genetic analysis used genome-wide SNP genotypes for 398 of the 666 donors, treating that subset as a discovery cohort. Every discovery cohort repertoire had been produced on one sequencing platform. HLA typing included class I and class II loci at four-digit resolution. The number of donors typed differed by locus, with roughly 620-630 for A, B, C, DRB1 and DQB1, 522 for DQA1, over 600 for DPA1, and some 470 for DPB1. Roughly five DR-DQ haplotypes were treated as single units for association and clustering because of strong linkage in the cohort. Across approximately 420 genotyped donors of the cohort, an average of roughly 250,000 unique TCR beta nucleotide sequences per donor were sequenced, and roughly a sixth of those sequences were non-productive. Summary of the overall study and its limitations: In a later genetic analysis, a missense DCLRE1C variant was associated with V-gene and J-gene trimming of TCR beta chains, and the association was replicated in an independent cohort. The study gave a list of under 200 TCR beta chains associated with cytomegalovirus. In a later analysis, most CMV-associated TCR beta chains were found to appear HLA-restricted, with HLA associations seemingly driven largely by CMV exposure. A later analysis found that TCR association rates varied across HLA loci, with DRB1 alleles showing the most associated TCRs and HLA-C alleles the fewest. A later analysis associated about 17,000 TCR beta sequences with specific HLA alleles at a false discovery rate of 0.05. In a later analysis, HLA-associated TCR beta chains were found to be more clonally expanded and to have lower generation probabilities than equally common non-associated chains. The sequencing pipeline was judged likely to have produced a cluster of highly shared sequence variants as a technical artifact. Because some donors lacked HLA typing at each locus, the association tests relied only on the typed subset. In a later analysis, several top co-occurrence clusters were reported to appear linked to parvovirus B19, influenza, CMV and Epstein-Barr virus. A further reported finding was that TCR beta sequences accurately predicted the HLA-A and HLA-B alleles for most subjects in the first cohort. Roughly uniform sequencing depth across donors was assumed in presence/absence analyses, although this assumption may not hold. According to a later genetic analysis, donors in an Asian-associated ancestry cluster had fewer N-insertions in productive TCRs than the approximately 690-donor mean. Linkage disequilibrium might explain the correlated functional status among segregating V segments, but an unknown experimental factor could not be ruled out. Three of the identified cytomegalovirus-associated TCR beta chains were confirmed in vitro to be specific for cytomegalovirus antigens. In an earlier analysis of some 540 of the donors, most TCR beta V segments appeared in productive rearrangements about 87% or about 30% of the time, broadly matching IMGT annotations. Because counts were too low, seventeen rarely observed V segments, including chromosome 9 orphons, were excluded from the earlier analysis of several hundred of the donors. It was suggested by the authors that the approach could potentially be generalized to other disease states and immunological phenotypes. The cohort was sequenced for TCR beta chains only, and without alpha or paired-chain data the features that could be detected were limited. Some IMGT-functional V segments, including TRBV6-2 and TRBV6-3, could not be distinguished by the 87-base-pair reads and were therefore excluded. While some public TCRs were present in many individuals, most TCR sequences turned up only very rarely across donors. The classifier was reported to diagnose cytomegalovirus status with high specificity and sensitivity in both the original and validation cohorts. Strong co-occurrence of HLA alleles, especially DR and DQ, made assigning TCR associations to individual alleles difficult. For the cohort, immune exposure information was limited to CMV serostatus.

Library construction relied on the immunoSEQ multiplex PCR assay. For the multiplex PCR, a mixture combining 60 forward primers for TCR Vbeta segments and 13 reverse primers for TCR Jbeta segments was used. A multiplex PCR assay on genomic DNA amplified the CDR3 region of rearranged TCR beta genes. On the Illumina HiSeq System, the amplified TCR beta libraries were sequenced as 87-base-pair reads. The original methods were these. A later analysis tallied roughly 76 million unique TCR beta chains across the 660 or so repertoires, and about 10 million of those chains were shared by two or more donors. To remove PCR and sequencing errors, raw reads were error-corrected and collapsed into unique sequences using a nearest-neighbor algorithm that merged closely related sequences. CDR3 sequences were aligned to IMGT reference sequences to assign V, D and J gene segments. Each retained sequence needed at least a six-nucleotide match to both a V gene segment and a J gene segment. Rearrangements were called productive when the CDR3 lacked stop codons and stayed in frame with V and J; all others were non-productive. CDR3 was defined according to IMGT convention as the region running from the second conserved V-encoded cysteine to the conserved J-encoded phenylalanine. In an earlier analysis of 550 to 650 of the donors, sequences lacking an unambiguous match to a single V gene segment were excluded. In an earlier analysis of several hundred of the donors, V segments were called functional above 56.7% productive rearrangements and were called segregating when the between-donor standard deviation exceeded 5%. A statistical classification framework was built to diagnose cytomegalovirus status from the catalog of TCR beta chain sequences. A later analysis assigned V and J genes by comparing TCR nucleotide sequences with IMGT/GENE-DB human TR gene sequences. In a later analysis, CDR3 sequences and most-parsimonious VDJ recombination scenarios were assigned using the TCRdist pipeline. In a later analysis, each TCR beta chain was defined by its CDR3 amino acid sequence together with its V-gene family, and reads lacking a unique V-gene family were excluded. To address suspected cross-contamination and a sequencing artifact, a later analysis removed roughly 580 highly shared, low-generation-probability nucleotide sequences. In a later analysis, a clonal expansion index for each public chain was calculated from normalized within-repertoire ranks of inferred template counts. Generation probabilities in a later analysis came from a VDJ recombination model fitted to out-of-frame rearrangements, and those results were checked against IGoR. In a later analysis, TCR-TCR, TCR-HLA and TCR-CMV co-occurrence was scored with hypergeometric tests, and a repertoire-size bias correction was applied to TCR pairs. A later analysis estimated false discovery rates by permuting HLA or CMV assignments 20 times. In a later analysis, co-occurring TCRs were grouped using DBSCAN, with TCRdist sequence similarity added in when clustering inside HLA-allele-positive subsets. Repertoires with fewer than 30,000 or more than 120,000 public chains were left out of co-occurrence clustering, as were five repertoires with anomalous nucleotide sharing. This immuneACCESS table, as held by TCRdb, lists in-frame sequences with V and J called but not all clones. Of the missing ones, under half trace to an unresolved V gene in checked studies; the others have no known cause. V and J calls and clone size are given by that table; D and trimming were obtained from the DNA. The sample contains approximately 180,000 clones, roughly 84% of them found a single time. Of the sample, roughly 0.2% falls within the top ten clones.

The CDR3 holds 20 amino acids from the cysteine to the phenylalanine. The kept DNA is CDR3 alone, 60 bases in frame from the first base. V is pruned by 5 bases and J by 4 bases, leaving 16 bases of the junction without a gene match. Per the germline V gene, SGHVS is the CDR1 and FQNEAQ is the CDR2. As to this clone: The antigen it recognizes is unknown. It has no much larger one-base neighbor in the sample; base qualities were not kept.

The cohort consisted of 600 or so healthy bone marrow donors. Cohort members were all nominally healthy when sampled, although unrecorded immune exposures were likely present. The donor was CMV seronegative and belonged to the group of 380 or so seronegative cohort members. Every donor gave a peripheral blood sample, and the peripheral blood mononuclear cells from that sample were used for TCR beta sequencing. Genomic DNA extraction from the blood cell samples was performed with the Qiagen DNeasy Blood Extraction Kit. This TCR came from a girl under three years old in good health and CMV-seronegative. The chain was built from TRBV7-8 and TRBJ2-1; the junction holds 14 bases that match TRBD2. Sequenced sample: PBMCs. CDR3 reads: CASSTGLAGEPPSKYNEQFF. The base sequence is TGTGCCAGCAGCACGGGACTAGCGGGAGAGCCCCCCTCCAAATACAATGAGCAGTTCTTC. Reference TRBV7-8 and TRBJ2-1 proteins supply the regions before and after the CDR3; the full variable domain is: GAGVSQSPRYKVAKRGQDVALRCDPISGHVSLFWYQQALGQGPEFLTYFQNEAQLDKSGLPSDRFFAERPEGSVSTLKIQRTQQEDSAVYLCASSTGLAGEPPSKYNEQFFGPGTRLTVL.